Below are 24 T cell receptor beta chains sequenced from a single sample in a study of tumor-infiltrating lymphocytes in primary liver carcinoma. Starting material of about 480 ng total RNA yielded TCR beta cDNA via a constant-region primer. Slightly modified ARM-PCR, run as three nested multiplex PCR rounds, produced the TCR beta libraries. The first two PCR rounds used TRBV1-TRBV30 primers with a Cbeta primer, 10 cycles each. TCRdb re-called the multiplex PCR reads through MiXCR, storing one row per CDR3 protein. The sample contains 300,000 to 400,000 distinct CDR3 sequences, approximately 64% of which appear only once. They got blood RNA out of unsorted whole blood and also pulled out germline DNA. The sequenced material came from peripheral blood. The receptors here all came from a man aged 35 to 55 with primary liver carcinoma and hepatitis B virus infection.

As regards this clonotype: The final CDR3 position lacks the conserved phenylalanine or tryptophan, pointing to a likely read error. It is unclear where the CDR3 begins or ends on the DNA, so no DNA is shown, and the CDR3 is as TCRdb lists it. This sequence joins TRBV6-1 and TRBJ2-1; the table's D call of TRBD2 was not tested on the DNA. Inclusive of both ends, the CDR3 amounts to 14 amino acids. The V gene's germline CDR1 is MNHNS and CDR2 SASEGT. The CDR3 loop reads CASSFSGRANERFL.

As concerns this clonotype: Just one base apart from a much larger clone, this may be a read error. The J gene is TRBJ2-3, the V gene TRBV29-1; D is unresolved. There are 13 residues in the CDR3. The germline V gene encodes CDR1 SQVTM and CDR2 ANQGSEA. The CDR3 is CRVVLWFEDTQYF. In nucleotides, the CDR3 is TGCCGCGTTGTCTTGTGGTTTGAGGATACGCAGTATTTT.

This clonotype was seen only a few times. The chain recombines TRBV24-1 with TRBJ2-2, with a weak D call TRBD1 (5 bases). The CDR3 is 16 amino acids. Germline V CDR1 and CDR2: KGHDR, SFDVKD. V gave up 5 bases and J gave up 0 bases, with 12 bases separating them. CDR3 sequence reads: CATSGFVQANTGELFF. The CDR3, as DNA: TGTGCCACCAGTGGATTCGTACAGGCGAACACCGGGGAGCTGTTTTTT.

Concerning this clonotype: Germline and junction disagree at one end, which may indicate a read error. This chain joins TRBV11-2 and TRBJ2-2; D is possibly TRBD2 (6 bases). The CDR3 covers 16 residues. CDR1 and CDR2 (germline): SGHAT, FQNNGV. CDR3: CACSFAWRANTGELFF. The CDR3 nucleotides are TGTGCCTGCAGCTTCGCCTGGAGGGCTAACACCGGGGAGCTGTTTTTT.

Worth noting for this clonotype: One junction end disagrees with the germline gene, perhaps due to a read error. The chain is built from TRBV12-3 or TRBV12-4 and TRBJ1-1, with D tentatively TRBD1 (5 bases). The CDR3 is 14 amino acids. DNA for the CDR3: TGTGCCAGCAATATGGTGACAGACGCCCAGCTAGGGGTTTTT. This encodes CASNMVTDAQLGVF.

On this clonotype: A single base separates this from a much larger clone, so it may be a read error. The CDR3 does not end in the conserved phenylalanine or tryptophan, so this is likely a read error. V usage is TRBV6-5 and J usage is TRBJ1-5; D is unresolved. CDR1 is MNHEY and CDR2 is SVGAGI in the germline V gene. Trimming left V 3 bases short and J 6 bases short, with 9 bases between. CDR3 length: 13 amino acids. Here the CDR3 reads CASSYLGTQPQHI. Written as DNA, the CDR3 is TGTGCCAGCAGTTATTTGGGAACTCAGCCCCAGCATATT.

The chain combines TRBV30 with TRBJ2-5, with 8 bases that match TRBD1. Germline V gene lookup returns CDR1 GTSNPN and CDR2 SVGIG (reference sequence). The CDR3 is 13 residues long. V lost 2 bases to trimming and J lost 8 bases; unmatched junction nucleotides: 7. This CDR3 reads CAWSSGTGDTQYF. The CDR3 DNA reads TGTGCCTGGAGTTCAGGGACAGGAGACACCCAGTACTTC.

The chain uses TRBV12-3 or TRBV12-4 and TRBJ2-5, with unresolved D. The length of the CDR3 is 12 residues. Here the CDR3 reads CTISLGFETQYF. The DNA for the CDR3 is TGTACCATCAGTTTAGGGTTCGAGACCCAGTACTTC.

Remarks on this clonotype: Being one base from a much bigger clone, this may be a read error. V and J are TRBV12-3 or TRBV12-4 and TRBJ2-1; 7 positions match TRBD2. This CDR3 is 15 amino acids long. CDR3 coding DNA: TGTGCCAGCAGGGGTAGCGGGTCCTCCTACATTGAGCAGTTCTTC. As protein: CASRGSGSSYIEQFF.

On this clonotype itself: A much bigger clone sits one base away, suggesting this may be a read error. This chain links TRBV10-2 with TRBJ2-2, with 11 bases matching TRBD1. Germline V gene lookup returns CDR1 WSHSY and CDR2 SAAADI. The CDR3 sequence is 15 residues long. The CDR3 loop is CANSGQGAHTGELFF. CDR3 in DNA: TGCGCCAACAGTGGACAGGGGGCGCACACCGGGGAGCTGTTTTTT.

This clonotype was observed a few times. CDR3 in DNA: TGTGCCAGCAGCCGCGGCCGAATCGGTGAGCAGTACTTC. This sequence encodes CASSRGRIGEQYF. The chain has TRBV11-2 and TRBJ2-5, with D unresolved. The ends were cut back, 5 bases at V and 11 bases at J, with 18 bases in the middle. The germline V gene encodes CDR1 SGHAT and CDR2 FQNNGV. The CDR3 is 13 residues long. Using reference TRBV11-2 and TRBJ2-5 for the parts outside the CDR3, the full variable domain is EAGVAQSPRYKIIEKRQSVAFWCNPISGHATLYWYQQILGQGPKLLIQFQNNGVVDDSQLPKDRFSAERLKGVDSTLKIQPAKLEDSAVYLCASSRGRIGEQYFGPGTRLLVL.

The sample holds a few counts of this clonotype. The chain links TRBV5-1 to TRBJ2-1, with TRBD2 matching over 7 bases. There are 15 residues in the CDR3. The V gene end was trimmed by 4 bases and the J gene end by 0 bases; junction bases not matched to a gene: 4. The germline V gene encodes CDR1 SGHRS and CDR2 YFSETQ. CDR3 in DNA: TGCGCCAGCAGCCTACGACTAGCCTCCTACAATGAGCAGTTCTTC. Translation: CASSLRLASYNEQFF.

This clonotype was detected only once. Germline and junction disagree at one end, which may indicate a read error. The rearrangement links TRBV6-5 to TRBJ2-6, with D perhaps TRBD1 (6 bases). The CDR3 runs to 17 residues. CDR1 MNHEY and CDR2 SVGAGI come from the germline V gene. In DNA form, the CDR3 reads TGTACCAGCAGTTTAACGACAGGTTTGCCTGGGGCCAACGTCCTGACTTTC. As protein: CTSSLTTGLPGANVLTF.

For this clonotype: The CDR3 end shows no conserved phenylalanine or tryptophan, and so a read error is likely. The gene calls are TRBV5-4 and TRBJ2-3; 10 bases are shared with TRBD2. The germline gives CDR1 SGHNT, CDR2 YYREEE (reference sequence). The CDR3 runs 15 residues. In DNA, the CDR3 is TGTGCCAGCAGCCTAGCGGGAGTTTTGACAGGTACGCAGTATTTG. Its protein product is CASSLAGVLTGTQYL.

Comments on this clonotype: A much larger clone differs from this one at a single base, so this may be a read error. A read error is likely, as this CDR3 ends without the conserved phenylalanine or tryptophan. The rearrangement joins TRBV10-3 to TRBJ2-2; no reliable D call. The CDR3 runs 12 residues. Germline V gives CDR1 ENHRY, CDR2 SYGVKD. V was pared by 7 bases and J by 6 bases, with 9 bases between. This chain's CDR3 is CAIKESAGELFY. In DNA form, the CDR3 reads TGTGCCATCAAGGAGAGCGCCGGGGAGCTGTTTTAT.

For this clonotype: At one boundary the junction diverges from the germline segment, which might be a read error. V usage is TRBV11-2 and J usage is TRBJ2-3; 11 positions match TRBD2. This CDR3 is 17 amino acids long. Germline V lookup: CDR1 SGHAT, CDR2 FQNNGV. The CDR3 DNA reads TGCGCCAGCATCAGATACCGGACTAGCGGGAGCACAGATACGCAGTATTTT. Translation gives CASIRYRTSGSTDTQYF. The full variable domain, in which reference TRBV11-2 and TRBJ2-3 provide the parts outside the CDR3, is EAGVAQSPRYKIIEKRQSVAFWCNPISGHATLYWYQQILGQGPKLLIQFQNNGVVDDSQLPKDRFSAERLKGVDSTLKIQPAKLEDSAVYLCASIRYRTSGSTDTQYFGPGTRLTVL.

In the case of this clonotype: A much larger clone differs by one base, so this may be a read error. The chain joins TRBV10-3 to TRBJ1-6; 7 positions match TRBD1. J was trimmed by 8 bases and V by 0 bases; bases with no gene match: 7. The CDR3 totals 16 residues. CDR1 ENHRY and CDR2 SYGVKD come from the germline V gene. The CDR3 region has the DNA TGTGCCATCAGTGAGTCGCCGGAGGGGGCGCATTCACCCCTCCACTTT. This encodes CAISESPEGAHSPLHF.

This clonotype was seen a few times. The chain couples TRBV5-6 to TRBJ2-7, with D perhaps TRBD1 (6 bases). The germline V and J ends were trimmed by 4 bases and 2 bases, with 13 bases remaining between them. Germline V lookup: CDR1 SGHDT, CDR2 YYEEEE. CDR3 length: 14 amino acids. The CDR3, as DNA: TGTGCCAGCAGCAACAGGGAGACAGCCTACGAGCAGTACTTC. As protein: CASSNRETAYEQYF.

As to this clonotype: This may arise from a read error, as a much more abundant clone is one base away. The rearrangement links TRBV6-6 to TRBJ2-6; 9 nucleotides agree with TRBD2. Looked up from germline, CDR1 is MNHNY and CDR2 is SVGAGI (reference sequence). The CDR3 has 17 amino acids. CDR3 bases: TGTGTCAGCAGTTTGACTAGCGGCTTCTCTGGGGCCAACGTCCTGACTTTC. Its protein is CVSSLTSGFSGANVLTF.

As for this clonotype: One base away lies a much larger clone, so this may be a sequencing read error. The CDR3 sequence: CASSLHVGGEYNSPLHF. CDR3 coding DNA: TGTGCCAGCAGTCTCCACGTCGGGGGAGAATATAATTCACCCCTCCACTTT. The rearrangement joins TRBV6-5 to TRBJ1-6; weak D call: TRBD1 (5 bases). The germline V and J ends were trimmed by 5 bases and 4 bases, with 18 bases remaining between them. In germline, CDR1 is MNHEY, CDR2 SVGAGI. The CDR3 is made up of 17 amino acids.

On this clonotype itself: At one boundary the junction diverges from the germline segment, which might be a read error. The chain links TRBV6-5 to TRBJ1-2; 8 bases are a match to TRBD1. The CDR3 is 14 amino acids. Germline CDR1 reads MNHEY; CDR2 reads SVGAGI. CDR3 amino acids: CAGSSRGLVYGYTF. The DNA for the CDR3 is TGTGCCGGCAGTAGCAGGGGGCTGGTCTATGGCTACACCTTC.

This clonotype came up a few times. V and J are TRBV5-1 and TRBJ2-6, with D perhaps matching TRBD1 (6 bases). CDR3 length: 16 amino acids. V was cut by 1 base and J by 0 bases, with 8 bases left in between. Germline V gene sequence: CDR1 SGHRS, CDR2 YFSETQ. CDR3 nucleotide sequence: TGCGCCAGCAGCTTGACAGGGAGCTCTGGGGCCAACGTCCTGACTTTC. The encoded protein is CASSLTGSSGANVLTF.

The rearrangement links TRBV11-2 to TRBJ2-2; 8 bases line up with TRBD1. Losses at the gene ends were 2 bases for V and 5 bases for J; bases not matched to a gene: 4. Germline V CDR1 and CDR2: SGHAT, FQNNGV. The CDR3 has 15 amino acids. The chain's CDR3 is CASSLTQGATGELFF. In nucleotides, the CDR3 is TGTGCCAGCAGCTTAACCCAGGGGGCAACCGGGGAGCTGTTTTTT.

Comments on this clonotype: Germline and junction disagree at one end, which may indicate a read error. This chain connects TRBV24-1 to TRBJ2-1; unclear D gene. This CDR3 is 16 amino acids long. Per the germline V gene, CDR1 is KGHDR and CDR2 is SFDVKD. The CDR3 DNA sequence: TGTTCCACCAGTGATGCTCTAGTCCTCTCCTACAATGAGCAGTTCTTC. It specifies CSTSDALVLSYNEQFF.